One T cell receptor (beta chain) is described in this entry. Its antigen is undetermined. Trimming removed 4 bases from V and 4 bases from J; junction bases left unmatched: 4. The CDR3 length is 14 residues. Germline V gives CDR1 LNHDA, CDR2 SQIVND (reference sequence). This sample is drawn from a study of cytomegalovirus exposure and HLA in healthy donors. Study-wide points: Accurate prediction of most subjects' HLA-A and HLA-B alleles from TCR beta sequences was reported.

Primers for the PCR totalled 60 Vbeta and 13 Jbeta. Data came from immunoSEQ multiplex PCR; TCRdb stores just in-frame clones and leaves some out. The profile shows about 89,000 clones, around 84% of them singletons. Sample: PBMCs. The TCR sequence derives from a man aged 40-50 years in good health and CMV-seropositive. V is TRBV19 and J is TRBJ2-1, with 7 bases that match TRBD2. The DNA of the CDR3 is TGTGCCAGTAGTAATTACGGGAGGTACAATGAGCAGTTCTTC. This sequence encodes CASSNYGRYNEQFF.